A selection of T cell receptor beta chains follows, all from one sample in a study of lymphopenia after photon versus proton radiotherapy. Data came from immunoSEQ multiplex PCR; TCRdb stores just in-frame clones and leaves some out. This sample has under 20,000 clones; about nine tenths occur once, and the top ten carry 10%. The sample consisted of peripheral blood, taken from a patient treated with proton-based radiotherapy. These receptors were taken from a man between 65 and 79 years old with pancreatic cancer. Both conserved end residues are part of each CDR3. A D gene is named only where the DNA matches it firmly. Size values are once, few and many counts, or a class for expanded clones, and some rows have none.

V gene	clone size	D gene	J gene	CDR3 DNA	CDR3 protein
TRBV4-2	-	-	TRBJ1-1	TGTGCCAGCAGCCAAGATTTCCTGCGGCAGTTGAACACTGAAGCTTTCTTT	CASSQDFLRQLNTEAFF
TRBV2	-	-	TRBJ1-5	TGTGCCAGCAGTGAAGGCCAAACTAGCAATCAGCCCCAGCATTTT	CASSEGQTSNQPQHF
TRBV11-2	once	TRBD1	TRBJ1-5	TGTGCCAGCAGCTTAGATATGGGACAGGGAAGAGAACGCCAGCATTTT	CASSLDMGQGRERQHF
TRBV5-1	-	-	TRBJ2-3	TGCGCCAGCAGCTTGGAGAAGGGACGAGGAGATACGCAGTATTTT	CASSLEKGRGDTQYF
TRBV29-1	once	TRBD1	TRBJ2-1	TGCAGCGCCGAAGACAGGGTCTACGGTGAGCAGTTCTTC	CSAEDRVYGEQFF
TRBV5-1	once	-	TRBJ1-6	TGCGCCAGCAGCTTGGGGCGGGAGTCCTATAATTCACCCCTCCACTTT	CASSLGRESYNSPLHF
TRBV10-3	-	-	TRBJ2-7	TGTGCCATCAGTGAGGGGGCCGAACAGTACTTC	CAISEGAEQYF
TRBV6-1	few	TRBD1	TRBJ1-5	TGTGCCAGCAGTTGGGACAGTCCTCGAAATCAGCCCCAGCATTTT	CASSWDSPRNQPQHF
TRBV9	-	TRBD1	TRBJ1-3	TGTGCCAGCAGCGTAGGACAGGGTGACAGAAACACCATATATTTT	CASSVGQGDRNTIYF
TRBV25-1	-	-	TRBJ1-3	TGTGCCAGTAGGGGCTACTCTGGAAACACCATATATTTT	CASRGYSGNTIYF
TRBV18	-	TRBD1	TRBJ2-3	TGTGCCAGCTCTATGTACGGGACAGGAATTACAGATACGCAGTATTTT	CASSMYGTGITDTQYF
TRBV7-9	-	-	TRBJ1-5	TGTGCCAGCAGCCACGAAGGGGGAAGGGGCAATCAGCCCCAGCATTTT	CASSHEGGRGNQPQHF
TRBV25-1	-	-	TRBJ2-1	TGTGCCAGCAGTGAATCAGGGGACTACAATGAGCAGTTCTTC	CASSESGDYNEQFF
TRBV7-8	-	-	TRBJ1-1	TGTGCCAGCAGCTTAGCGTCTTCTGAAGCTTTCTTT	CASSLASSEAFF
TRBV6-5	-	TRBD2	TRBJ2-5	TGTGCCAGCAGCCCGACTAGCGGGAGTGGGACCCAGTACTTC	CASSPTSGSGTQYF
TRBV7-8	-	TRBD1	TRBJ2-1	TGTGCCAGCAGGCGGGACAGGGGAGCTATTGAGCAGTTCTTC	CASRRDRGAIEQFF
TRBV2	-	TRBD1	TRBJ2-2	TGTGCCAGCTGGGGACAGGCGATGGTCGGGGAGCTGTTTTTT	CASWGQAMVGELFF
TRBV4-2	-	-	TRBJ1-4	TGTGCCAGCAGCCAAGATTGGGGCCGCGGGGCAACTAATGAAAAACTGTTTTTT	CASSQDWGRGATNEKLFF
TRBV5-1	-	-	TRBJ1-1	TGCGCCAGCAGCGGAGGGACAATGAACACTGAAGCTTTCTTT	CASSGGTMNTEAFF
TRBV11-3	-	TRBD1	TRBJ1-4	TGTGCCAGCAGCTTATCCGGGACAGTTAATGAAAAACTGTTTTTT	CASSLSGTVNEKLFF
TRBV5-4	-	TRBD2	TRBJ2-3	TGTGCCAGCAGCTTACCTCGGGGGGGCCTCACAGATACGCAGTATTTT	CASSLPRGGLTDTQYF
TRBV7-9	-	-	TRBJ1-3	TGTGCCAGCAGCTTAGGTCGGGGAAACACCATATATTTT	CASSLGRGNTIYF
TRBV6-1	-	-	TRBJ1-2	TGTGCCAGCCGTAGTAGGAGGGATGGCTACACCTTC	CASRSRRDGYTF
TRBV25-1	-	-	TRBJ1-2	TGTGCCAGCAGTGATCCCTTCGGGGGCTTGAGAGGCTACACCTTC	CASSDPFGGLRGYTF
TRBV18	-	-	TRBJ1-5	TGTGCCAGCTCACCAGCTTTTGATCAGCCCCAGCATTTT	CASSPAFDQPQHF
TRBV11-1	-	TRBD1	TRBJ2-1	TGTGCCAGCAGCTCAGAGGGACAGCTCTCCTACAATGAGCAGTTCTTC	CASSSEGQLSYNEQFF
TRBV30	-	-	TRBJ1-5	TGTGCCTGGAGTACAGAGGTCAGCAATCAGCCCCAGCATTTT	CAWSTEVSNQPQHF
TRBV4-1	once	TRBD1	TRBJ1-6	TGCGCCAGCAGCCAACACCCGGGACAGGGGGCAGGATCACCCCTCCACTTT	CASSQHPGQGAGSPLHF
TRBV5-4	-	-	TRBJ1-2	TGTGCCAGCAGCTTGACCGCTGGATTTAACTATGGCTACACCTTC	CASSLTAGFNYGYTF